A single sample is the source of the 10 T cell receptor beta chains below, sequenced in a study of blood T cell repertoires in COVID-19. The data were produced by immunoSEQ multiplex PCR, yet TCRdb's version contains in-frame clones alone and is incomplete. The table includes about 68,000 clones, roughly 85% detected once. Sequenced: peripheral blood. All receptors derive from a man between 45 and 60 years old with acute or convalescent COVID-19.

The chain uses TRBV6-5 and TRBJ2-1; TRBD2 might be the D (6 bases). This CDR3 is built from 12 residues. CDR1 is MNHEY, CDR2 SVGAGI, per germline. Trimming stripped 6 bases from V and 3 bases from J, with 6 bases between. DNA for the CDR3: TGTGCCAGCAGGGAGGGCTACAATGAGCAGTTCTTC. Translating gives CASREGYNEQFF.

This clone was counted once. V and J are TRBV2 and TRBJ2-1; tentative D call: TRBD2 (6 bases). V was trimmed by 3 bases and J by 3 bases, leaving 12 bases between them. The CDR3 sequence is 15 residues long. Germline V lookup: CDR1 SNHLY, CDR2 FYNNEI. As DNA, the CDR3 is TGTGCCAGCAGTGATAGGCACGGGGGCTACAATGAGCAGTTCTTC. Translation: CASSDRHGGYNEQFF.

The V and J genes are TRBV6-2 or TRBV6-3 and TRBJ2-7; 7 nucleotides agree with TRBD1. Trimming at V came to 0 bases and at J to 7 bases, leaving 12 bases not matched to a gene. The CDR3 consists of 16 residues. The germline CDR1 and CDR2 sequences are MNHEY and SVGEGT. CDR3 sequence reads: CASSYSRDRAVWEQYF. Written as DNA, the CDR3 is TGTGCCAGCAGTTACTCGCGAGACAGGGCGGTTTGGGAGCAGTACTTC.

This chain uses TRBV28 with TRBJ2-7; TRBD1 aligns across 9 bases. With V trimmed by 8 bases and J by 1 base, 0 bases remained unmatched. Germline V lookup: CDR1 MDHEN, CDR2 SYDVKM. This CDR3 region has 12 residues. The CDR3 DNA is TGTGCCAGCGGACAGGGGTCCTACGAGCAGTACTTC. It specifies CASGQGSYEQYF.

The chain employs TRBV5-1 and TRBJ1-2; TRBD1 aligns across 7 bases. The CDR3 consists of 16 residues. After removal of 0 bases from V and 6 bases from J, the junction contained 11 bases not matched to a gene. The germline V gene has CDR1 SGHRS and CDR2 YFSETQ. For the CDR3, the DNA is TGCGCCAGCAGCTTGGGGCTTGGGCAGGGGGAGAATGGCTACACCTTC. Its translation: CASSLGLGQGENGYTF.

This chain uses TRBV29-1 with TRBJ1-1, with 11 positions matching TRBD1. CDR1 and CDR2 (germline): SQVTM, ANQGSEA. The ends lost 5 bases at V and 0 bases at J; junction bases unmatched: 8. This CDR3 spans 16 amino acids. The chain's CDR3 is CSVRDRGVLLNTEAFF. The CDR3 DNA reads TGCAGCGTTAGGGACAGGGGGGTATTGTTGAACACTGAAGCTTTCTTT.

Here the CDR3 DNA reads TGTGCCAGCAGTTTTTATCGGGGCTCTGGGGCCAACGTCCTGACTTTC. Translated, it gives CASSFYRGSGANVLTF. The chain recombines TRBV27 with TRBJ2-6, with D possibly matching TRBD2 (5 bases). This CDR3 has 16 residues. Germline CDR1 and CDR2: MNHEY and SMNVEV (reference sequence). With 3 bases removed from V and 0 bases from J, the gap between germline ends came to 9 bases.

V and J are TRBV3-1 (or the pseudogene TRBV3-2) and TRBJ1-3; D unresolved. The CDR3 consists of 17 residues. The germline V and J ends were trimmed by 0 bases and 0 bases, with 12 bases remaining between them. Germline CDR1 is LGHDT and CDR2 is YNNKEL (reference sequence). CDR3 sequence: CASSQEIRLTSGNTIYF. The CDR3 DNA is TGTGCCAGCAGCCAAGAGATCCGCCTAACCTCTGGAAACACCATATATTTT.

The CDR3 coding sequence is TGCGCCAGCAGCTTGGCAGGGGGCGCGGGAAACACCATATATTTT. The encoded protein is CASSLAGGAGNTIYF. The chain recombines TRBV5-1 with TRBJ1-3; 8 bases line up with TRBD1. The V and J ends lost 0 bases and 4 bases, in that order; junction bases with no gene match: 3. Germline V gene data show CDR1 as SGHRS and CDR2 as YFSETQ. The CDR3 totals 15 residues.

This chain's CDR3 is CASTRTSGGGKNEQFF. CDR3 bases: TGCGCCAGTACCCGGACTAGCGGGGGGGGGAAGAATGAGCAGTTCTTC. The J gene is TRBJ2-1, the V gene TRBV5-1; 15 bases align to TRBD2. The CDR3 loop spans 16 amino acids. Germline loops: CDR1 SGHRS, CDR2 YFSETQ. The junction had 10 bases not matched to a gene; V was cut back by 8 bases and J by 7 bases.